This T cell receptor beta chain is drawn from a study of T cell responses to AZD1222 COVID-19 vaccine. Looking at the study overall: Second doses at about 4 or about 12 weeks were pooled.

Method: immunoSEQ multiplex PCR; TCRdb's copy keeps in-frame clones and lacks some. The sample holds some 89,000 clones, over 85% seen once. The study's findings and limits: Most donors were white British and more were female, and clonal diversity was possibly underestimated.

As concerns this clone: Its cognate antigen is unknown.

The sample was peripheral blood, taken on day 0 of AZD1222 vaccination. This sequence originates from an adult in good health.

CDR3 sequence (DNA): TGTGCCAGCATGGACAGGGGGAGCAATCAGCCCCAGCATTTT. Amino acid sequence: CASMDRGSNQPQHF. This chain uses TRBV19 with TRBJ1-5; TRBD1 agrees at 10 bases. The J segment lost 1 base and the V segment lost 9 bases, leaving 3 bases of the junction unmatched. This CDR3 contains 14 residues. The V gene's germline CDR1 is LNHDA and CDR2 SQIVND (reference sequence).